The 28 T cell receptor beta chains presented below share a single source sample, sequenced in a study of OX40 agonist ivuxolimab in advanced cancers. Method: immunoSEQ multiplex PCR; TCRdb's copy keeps in-frame clones and lacks some. The sample has over 25,000 clones; around 90% are singletons. The sequences come from CD4+ or CD8+ T cells sorted from blood, collected in a trial of the OX40 agonist ivuxolimab. The source of these receptors is an adult with an advanced solid tumor such as melanoma, head and neck, liver or kidney cancer.

The chain couples TRBV13 to TRBJ1-2; 7 positions agree with TRBD1. After removal of 0 bases from V and 3 bases from J, the junction contained 7 bases not matched to a gene. The CDR3 has 16 amino acids. Looked up from germline, CDR1 is PRHDT and CDR2 is FYEKMQ (reference sequence). This chain's CDR3 is CASSLGLGQSDYGYTF. The CDR3 DNA reads TGTGCCAGCAGCTTAGGCCTGGGACAGTCGGACTATGGCTACACCTTC.

The CDR3, as DNA: TGTGCCAGCAGCCCCCATTCGGACGGACAGGGAATGGTAACCGGGGAGCTGTTTTTT. Protein: CASSPHSDGQGMVTGELFF. The J gene is TRBJ2-2, the V gene TRBV7-9, with 8 bases that match TRBD1. The germline gives CDR1 SEHNR, CDR2 FQNEAQ (reference sequence). The CDR3 runs 19 residues. V was clipped by 5 bases and J by 5 bases; unmatched bases: 19.

The J gene is TRBJ1-3, the V gene TRBV15, with D perhaps matching TRBD1 (6 bases). The CDR3 consists of 15 residues. Germline CDR1 and CDR2: LNHNV and YYDKDF (reference sequence). V dropped 4 bases and J dropped 2 bases, with 12 bases sitting between them. CDR3 coding DNA: TGTGCCACCAGCAAAAACAGGGACACTGGAAACACCATATATTTT. Translation gives CATSKNRDTGNTIYF.

V usage is TRBV20-1 and J usage is TRBJ1-2, with unresolved D. Looked up from germline, CDR1 is DFQATT and CDR2 is SNEGSKA (reference sequence). Trimming shortened V by 8 bases and J by 4 bases, and 5 bases separated the two germline ends. This CDR3 spans 9 amino acids. The CDR3 sequence: CSSLYGYTF. The CDR3 DNA is TGCAGTTCGCTCTATGGCTACACCTTC.

This rearrangement joins TRBV9 to TRBJ2-5; 7 bases fit TRBD2. Germline V CDR1 and CDR2: SGDLS, YYNGEE. The junction had 9 bases not matched to a gene; V was cut back by 3 bases and J by 1 base. The CDR3 totals 16 residues. The CDR3 DNA reads TGTGCCAGCAGCGGGGCGGGAGAGGGGCTCCAAGAGACCCAGTACTTC. This translates into CASSGAGEGLQETQYF.

This chain uses TRBV5-1 with TRBJ2-2, with 12 bases lining up with TRBD2. The CDR3 runs to 18 residues. Per the germline V gene, CDR1 is SGHRS and CDR2 is YFSETQ. Germline trimming cut 4 bases from V and 1 base from J; bases unmatched to any gene: 8. For the CDR3, the DNA is TGCGCCAGCAGCCCGACTTTACTAGCGGGGGGGAACACCGGGGAGCTGTTTTTT. Translating it yields CASSPTLLAGGNTGELFF.

This chain connects TRBV19 to TRBJ2-1; 8 nucleotides line up with TRBD2. Germline-derived CDR1 and CDR2 are LNHDA and SQIVND (reference sequence). V dropped 3 bases and J dropped 4; count of bases not matched to a gene: 5. CDR3 length equals 15 residues. The CDR3 DNA is TGTGCCAGTAGTATCGGAGCGGGGGTATACAATGAGCAGTTCTTC. Translation gives CASSIGAGVYNEQFF.

This chain joins TRBV7-6 and TRBJ1-4; D uncertain. Germline CDR1 SGHVS, CDR2 FNYEAQ. CDR3 length: 13 residues. Trimming cost V 1 base and J 8 bases, with 8 bases left between them. The CDR3 nucleotides read TGTGCCAGCAGCTTAGGGTTAGGGGAAAAACTGTTTTTT. It codes for CASSLGLGEKLFF.

The genes are TRBV9 and TRBJ1-2; no reliable D call. The CDR3 consists of 13 residues. Germline V lookup: CDR1 SGDLS, CDR2 YYNGEE. Trimming removed 6 bases at V and 2 bases at J, with 11 bases between. CDR3 sequence: CASIDRSNYGYTF. CDR3 nucleotide sequence: TGTGCCAGCATTGACCGGTCGAACTATGGCTACACCTTC.

V usage is TRBV9 and J usage is TRBJ2-5; tentative D call: TRBD1 (6 bases). The V gene lost 0 bases and the J gene lost 0 bases, with 9 bases spanning the gap. Germline V gene lookup returns CDR1 SGDLS and CDR2 YYNGEE. There are 15 residues in the CDR3. CDR3 coding DNA: TGTGCCAGCAGCGTAGGGGACATGTACCAAGAGACCCAGTACTTC. Its protein product is CASSVGDMYQETQYF.

The chain joins TRBV11-2 to TRBJ2-7, with D possibly matching TRBD2 (5 bases). V lost 5 bases and J lost 3, with 20 bases in between. CDR1 is SGHAT, CDR2 FQNNGV, per germline. This CDR3 contains 16 residues. The CDR3 DNA is TGTGCCAGCAGCCCCTCGGCCAGCGGCCCCCTCTACGAGCAGTACTTC. It translates to CASSPSASGPLYEQYF.

The chain recombines TRBV10-1 with TRBJ1-2; tentatively, D is TRBD1 (6 bases). Germline CDR1 and CDR2: WNHNN and SYGVQD (reference sequence). The CDR3 loop spans 14 amino acids. Deletions cut 3 bases from V and 0 bases from J, with 8 bases between. CDR3 DNA sequence: TGCGCCAGCAGTGAAAGGACAGCTAACTATGGCTACACCTTC. Its translation: CASSERTANYGYTF.

The table lists this clone with a count of one. The chain employs TRBV5-4 and TRBJ2-2; D ambiguous. Per the germline V gene, CDR1 is SGHNT and CDR2 is YYREEE (reference sequence). Trimming took off 0 bases at V and 1 base at J, with 7 bases between the two ends. This CDR3 is 15 amino acids long. The DNA of the CDR3 is TGTGCCAGCAGCTTGGAGGGAAAGAACACCGGGGAGCTGTTTTTT. This translates into CASSLEGKNTGELFF.

In DNA form, the CDR3 reads TGTGCCAGCAGCATATGGACAGGGGGATCGGGTGAGCAGTACTTC. It yields the protein CASSIWTGGSGEQYF. J is TRBJ2-7 and V is TRBV2; 10 bases agree with TRBD1. After removal of 6 bases from V and 7 bases from J, the junction contained 12 bases not matched to a gene. CDR1 SNHLY and CDR2 FYNNEI come from the germline V gene. This CDR3 is 15 amino acids long.

V is TRBV27 and J is TRBJ2-1; TRBD1 aligns across 9 bases. CDR1 MNHEY and CDR2 SMNVEV come from the germline V gene (reference sequence). CDR3 length equals 16 residues. The trim removed 5 bases at V and 3 bases at J, leaving 8 bases unmatched. The chain's CDR3 is CASSETGQGSYNEQFF. The DNA for the CDR3 is TGTGCCAGCAGTGAAACCGGACAGGGGAGCTACAATGAGCAGTTCTTC.

The CDR3 DNA sequence: TGCGCCAGCAGCCAAGATACACGGACTAGCTCCTACGAGCAGTACTTC. Protein: CASSQDTRTSSYEQYF. The chain recombines TRBV4-3 with TRBJ2-7; 7 nucleotides agree with TRBD2. The trim removed 0 bases at V and 0 bases at J, leaving 5 bases unmatched. The germline V gene has CDR1 LGHNA and CDR2 YSLEER. CDR3 length equals 16 residues.

The CDR3 loop reads CASSEITESNQPQHF. CDR3 DNA: TGTGCCAGCAGTGAAATCACGGAGAGCAATCAGCCCCAGCATTTT. This rearrangement joins TRBV2 to TRBJ1-5; D is unclear. The CDR3 is 15 amino acids. Germline values: CDR1 SNHLY, CDR2 FYNNEI. The V gene lost 2 bases and the J gene lost 1 base, with 9 bases spanning the gap.

In the case of this clone: One end of the junction varies from germline; a read error may be responsible. The CDR3 loop is CASSQGGQGPYF. CDR3 DNA sequence: TGCGCCAGCAGCCAAGGTGGACAGGGTCCCTACTTC. The J gene is TRBJ2-7, the V gene TRBV11-2; 8 nucleotides match TRBD1. Germline V gene data show CDR1 as SGHAT and CDR2 as FQNNGV. This CDR3 is 12 amino acids long.

Remarks on this clone: The junction and the germline gene differ at one end; a read error may be behind it. V is TRBV5-5 and J is TRBJ1-2; D is ambiguous. Germline CDR1 reads SGHKS; CDR2 reads YYEKEE (reference sequence). The length of the CDR3 is 14 residues. The CDR3 loop reads CASSQGTAAYGYTF. The CDR3 DNA reads as TGCGCCAGCAGCCAAGGTACAGCCGCCTATGGCTACACCTTC.

J is TRBJ1-1 and V is TRBV29-1; tentatively, D is TRBD1 (5 bases). V dropped 5 bases and J dropped 4 bases, with 11 bases sitting between them. The CDR3 is 12 amino acids. Germline CDR1 is SQVTM and CDR2 is ANQGSEA. CDR3 sequence: CSVQLGVTEAFF. The CDR3 DNA reads as TGCAGCGTTCAACTAGGGGTCACTGAAGCTTTCTTT.

This rearrangement joins TRBV9 to TRBJ1-5; TRBD1 is a possible D gene (5 bases). The CDR3 has 13 amino acids. The V gene's germline CDR1 is SGDLS and CDR2 YYNGEE. V lost 0 bases and J lost 6, with 7 bases in between. Here the CDR3 DNA reads TGTGCCAGCAGCGTAGAGGGGTCTCAGCCCCAGCATTTT. Its protein is CASSVEGSQPQHF.

The chain combines TRBV6-5 with TRBJ2-7; D might be TRBD1 (6 bases). V was cut by 3 bases and J by 2 bases, with 14 bases left in between. Germline-derived CDR1 and CDR2 are MNHEY and SVGAGI. CDR3 size: 15 residues. This chain's CDR3 is CASSYQGPATYEQYF. The DNA of the CDR3 is TGTGCCAGCAGTTATCAGGGGCCGGCAACCTACGAGCAGTACTTC.

V gene TRBV9 combines with J gene TRBJ1-1, with 8 bases that match TRBD1. The germline V gene encodes CDR1 SGDLS and CDR2 YYNGEE. CDR3 length equals 16 residues. V lost 0 bases, J lost 3 bases, and 7 bases stayed unmatched. The CDR3 loop reads CASSVDQGARDTEAFF. CDR3 in DNA: TGTGCCAGCAGCGTAGATCAGGGGGCGAGGGACACTGAAGCTTTCTTT. Using reference TRBV9 and TRBJ1-1 for the parts outside the CDR3, the full variable domain is DSGVTQTPKHLITATGQRVTLRCSPRSGDLSVYWYQQSLDQGLQFLIQYYNGEERAKGNILERFSAQQFPDLHSELNLSSLELGDSALYFCASSVDQGARDTEAFFGQGTRLTVV.

The gene calls are TRBV7-6 and TRBJ1-1; tentatively, D is TRBD1 (5 bases). The V end was cut by 5 bases, the J end by 6 bases, with 16 bases between. Germline V lookup: CDR1 SGHVS, CDR2 FNYEAQ. This CDR3 comprises 14 residues. CDR3 in amino acids: CASSTPGPPAEAFF. CDR3 DNA: TGTGCCAGCAGCACACCGGGGCCTCCCGCTGAAGCTTTCTTT. Full variable domain (outside the CDR3, taken from reference TRBV7-6 and TRBJ1-1): GAGVSQSPRYKVTKRGQDVALRCDPISGHVSLYWYRQALGQGPEFLTYFNYEAQQDKSGLPNDRFSAERPEGSISTLTIQRTEQRDSAMYRCASSTPGPPAEAFFGQGTRLTVV.

The rearrangement links TRBV19 to TRBJ2-7; maybe TRBD1 (6 bases). With 7 bases removed from V and 4 bases from J, the gap between germline ends came to 11 bases. Looked up from germline, CDR1 is LNHDA and CDR2 is SQIVND (reference sequence). CDR3 length: 12 residues. The CDR3, as DNA: TGTGCCAGTACGGGCAGGGGATACGAGCAGTACTTC. It yields the protein CASTGRGYEQYF.

The V and J genes are TRBV18 and TRBJ2-1; D not resolved. The CDR3 is 14 amino acids. Germline assignment: CDR1 KGHSH and CDR2 LQKENI. Trimming took 2 bases from V and 8 from J, leaving 13 bases between them. The CDR3 nucleotides are TGTGCCAGCTCACCAGAATCGTTTCCTCATGAGCAGTTCTTC. Translation: CASSPESFPHEQFF. Complete variable domain (other parts from reference TRBV18 and TRBJ2-1): NAGVMQNPRHLVRRRGQEARLRCSPMKGHSHVYWYRQLPEEGLKFMVYLQKENIIDESGMPKERFSAEFPKEGPSILRIQQVVRGDSAAYFCASSPESFPHEQFFGPGTRLTVL.

The V gene is TRBV19, the J gene TRBJ2-5; D possibly uses TRBD1 or TRBD2 (5 bases each). CDR1 is LNHDA, CDR2 SQIVND, per germline (reference sequence). V was cut by 7 bases and J by 4 bases, with 13 bases left in between. This CDR3 spans 13 amino acids. CDR3 DNA: TGTGCCAGTACGGGGACCGACTTAGAGACCCAGTACTTC. This gives the protein CASTGTDLETQYF. Filled out from reference TRBV19 and TRBJ2-5, the complete variable domain reads DGGITQSPKYLFRKEGQNVTLSCEQNLNHDAMYWYRQDPGQGLRLIYYSQIVNDFQKGDIAEGYSVSREKKESFPLTVTSAQKNPTAFYLCASTGTDLETQYFGPGTRLLVL.

The CDR3 DNA reads TGTGCCAGCAGCCCGGGTGGTGAAAAACTGTTTTTT. Translated: CASSPGGEKLFF. The chain combines TRBV5-6 with TRBJ1-4; D call uncertain. V was trimmed by 4 bases and J by 7 bases, leaving 8 bases between them. Germline CDR1 SGHDT, CDR2 YYEEEE. This CDR3 has 12 amino acids.